This T cell receptor (beta chain) stems from a study of T-cell reconstitution after alpha-beta-depleted transplantation in children. Unique molecular identifiers were incorporated when the TCRbeta library was constructed. A single record per CDR3 protein comes from TCRdb applying MiXCR to the PCR reads. The sample lists about 400,000 distinct CDR3 sequences, around 21% occurring once. This clonotype was seen a handful of times. Trimming at V came to 6 bases and at J to 0 bases, leaving 6 bases not matched to a gene. The CDR3 consists of 17 residues. Sequencing was performed on PBMCs from the stem cell graft donor, taken from the stem cell graft. The chain joins TRBV12-3 or TRBV12-4 to TRBJ2-1; 12 bases map to TRBD2. The TCR comes from a human donor who donated a stem cell graft to a child with acute myeloid leukemia. The CDR3 DNA follows: TGTGCCAGCAGCCACCGGACTAGCGGGGCCTCCTACAATGAGCAGTTCTTC. Protein product: CASSHRTSGASYNEQFF.